This passage covers 27 T cell receptor beta chains from one sample sequenced in a study of blood T cell repertoires in COVID-19. Clones were read by immunoSEQ multiplex PCR, and TCRdb kept only the in-frame ones, dropping some. Found here are about 380,000 clones, about 85% of them singletons; the top ten hold approximately 3.6%. Sequences were obtained from peripheral blood. These receptors all stem from a woman between 18 and 30 years old with acute or convalescent COVID-19.

V usage is TRBV10-3 and J usage is TRBJ2-5, with 10 bases aligning to TRBD1. CDR3 length: 15 residues. Germline-derived CDR1 and CDR2 are ENHRY and SYGVKD. J was trimmed by 2 bases and V by 9 bases; bases with no gene match: 9. The CDR3: CAISLGTGEQETQYF. Here the CDR3 DNA reads TGTGCCATTAGTTTGGGGACAGGGGAACAAGAGACCCAGTACTTC.

This clone was found once. J is TRBJ1-2 and V is TRBV14; D is unresolved. The V gene's germline CDR1 is SGHDN and CDR2 FVKESK. Between the trimmed V and J ends, which lost 4 bases and 2 bases, there was a span of 8 bases. This CDR3 spans 13 amino acids. In nucleotides, the CDR3 is TGTGCCAGCAGCCCAGCGGTCAACTATGGCTACACCTTC. This sequence encodes CASSPAVNYGYTF.

The V gene is TRBV2, the J gene TRBJ2-7; maybe TRBD2 (7 bases). The ends were cut back, 8 bases at V and 0 bases at J, with 14 bases in the middle. The CDR3 loop spans 14 amino acids. Germline CDR1 is SNHLY and CDR2 is FYNNEI. CDR3 bases: TGTGCCAGCGGGAGGGGGGGAAGCTCCTACGAGCAGTACTTC. Translation: CASGRGGSSYEQYF.

V gene TRBV5-1 combines with J gene TRBJ1-3, with TRBD1 identical over 8 bases. Germline loops: CDR1 SGHRS, CDR2 YFSETQ. V lost 4 bases, J lost 2 bases, and 2 bases stayed unmatched. CDR3 size: 14 residues. The CDR3 region has the DNA TGCGCCAGCAGCGCCAGGGGGCCTGGAAACACCATATATTTT. It is translated as CASSARGPGNTIYF.

The chain couples TRBV5-1 to TRBJ2-2, with 12 positions matching TRBD1. Germline V gene data show CDR1 as SGHRS and CDR2 as YFSETQ. The V gene end was trimmed by 4 bases and the J gene end by 7 bases; junction bases not matched to a gene: 5. This CDR3 is built from 15 residues. CDR3 protein: CASSVRDRGLGELFF. For the CDR3, the DNA is TGCGCCAGCAGCGTAAGGGACAGGGGGCTCGGGGAGCTGTTTTTT.

The chain joins TRBV19 to TRBJ1-2; D gene unclear. The CDR3 covers 14 residues. The V gene's germline CDR1 is LNHDA and CDR2 SQIVND (reference sequence). Between the trimmed V and J ends, which lost 7 bases and 0 bases, there was a span of 12 bases. The CDR3: CASKVRTANYGYTF. The CDR3 DNA reads TGTGCCAGTAAGGTTAGAACAGCTAACTATGGCTACACCTTC. Combining the CDR3 with reference TRBV19 and TRBJ1-2 gives the whole variable domain DGGITQSPKYLFRKEGQNVTLSCEQNLNHDAMYWYRQDPGQGLRLIYYSQIVNDFQKGDIAEGYSVSREKKESFPLTVTSAQKNPTAFYLCASKVRTANYGYTFGSGTRLTVV.

The rearrangement links TRBV9 to TRBJ1-3, with D perhaps TRBD1 (6 bases). V lost 2 bases and J 3 bases, leaving 18 bases between the germline ends. CDR3 length equals 17 residues. The V gene's germline CDR1 is SGDLS and CDR2 YYNGEE. Here the CDR3 DNA reads TGTGCCAGCAGCGTGGCAGATTGGACCAGGGGTGGAAACACCATATATTTT. Translation: CASSVADWTRGGNTIYF. The complete variable domain, with remaining parts taken from reference TRBV9 and TRBJ1-3, reads DSGVTQTPKHLITATGQRVTLRCSPRSGDLSVYWYQQSLDQGLQFLIQYYNGEERAKGNILERFSAQQFPDLHSELNLSSLELGDSALYFCASSVADWTRGGNTIYFGEGSWLTVV.

The chain carries TRBV2 and TRBJ1-6; no clear D. Germline V gene data show CDR1 as SNHLY and CDR2 as FYNNEI. The V end lost 4 bases, the J end lost 0 bases, and 7 bases lay between the germline ends. This CDR3 region has 15 residues. Here the CDR3 reads CASSGVSSYNSPLHF. The CDR3 nucleotides are TGTGCCAGCAGTGGAGTGAGCTCCTATAATTCACCCCTCCACTTT.

V gene TRBV30 combines with J gene TRBJ2-7, with 7 bases that match TRBD1. The CDR3 runs 12 residues. Unmatched junction bases numbered 7, after V lost 2 bases and J lost 9 bases. CDR1 and CDR2 from the germline V gene are GTSNPN and SVGIG (reference sequence). Here the CDR3 reads CAWSRTGSGQYF. DNA of the CDR3: TGTGCCTGGAGTAGGACAGGCTCGGGGCAGTACTTC.

The chain is built from TRBV19 and TRBJ2-1; TRBD1 matches at 9 bases. V was pared by 4 bases and J by 5 bases, with 3 bases of the junction left unmatched. Germline V gene sequence: CDR1 LNHDA, CDR2 SQIVND (reference sequence). The CDR3 spans 14 residues. CDR3 region: CASSKWDRDNEQFF. The CDR3, as DNA: TGTGCCAGTAGTAAATGGGACAGGGACAATGAGCAGTTCTTC.

This clone was counted ten times or more. The J gene is TRBJ1-6, the V gene TRBV7-8, with a weak D call TRBD1 (5 bases). This CDR3 has 20 amino acids. Germline CDR1 SGHVS, CDR2 FQNEAQ. V was pared by 1 base and J by 0 bases, with 19 bases between. CDR3 sequence: CASSLGAGRALSSYNSPLHF. CDR3 DNA sequence: TGTGCCAGCAGCTTAGGAGCCGGCAGGGCCTTGAGCTCCTATAATTCACCCCTCCACTTT.

The V gene is TRBV29-1, the J gene TRBJ1-4; TRBD1 matches at 7 bases. The length of the CDR3 is 14 residues. Germline trimming cut 5 bases from V and 7 bases from J; bases unmatched to any gene: 10. CDR1 SQVTM and CDR2 ANQGSEA come from the germline V gene. The CDR3 sequence is CSVSQGGRSEKLFF. The CDR3 region has the DNA TGCAGCGTTTCCCAGGGGGGACGTAGTGAAAAACTGTTTTTT. The whole variable domain, remainder taken from reference TRBV29-1 and TRBJ1-4, is SAVISQKPSRDICQRGTSLTIQCQVDSQVTMMFWYRQQPGQSLTLIATANQGSEATYESGFVIDKFPISRPNLTFSTLTVSNMSPEDSSIYLCSVSQGGRSEKLFFGSGTQLSVL.

The CDR3 DNA reads TGTGCCAGTTCGCCAAGTGGGGACACCCATTCACCCCTCCACTTT. It codes for CASSPSGDTHSPLHF. The chain uses TRBV19 and TRBJ1-6; possibly TRBD1 for D (6 bases). Looked up from germline, CDR1 is LNHDA and CDR2 is SQIVND (reference sequence). V lost 8 bases to trimming and J lost 8 bases, with 19 bases between them. The CDR3 covers 15 residues.

The chain recombines TRBV28 with TRBJ1-1; D is unresolved. This CDR3 contains 15 residues. Trimming took 5 bases from V and 1 from J, leaving 14 bases between them. Germline CDR1 and CDR2: MDHEN and SYDVKM. The DNA for the CDR3 is TGTGCCAGCAGTCGCCCTTGGCCCCGGAACACTGAAGCTTTCTTT. Encoded protein: CASSRPWPRNTEAFF.

This clone was recorded only once. The rearrangement uses TRBV13 and TRBJ2-1; 9 nucleotides agree with TRBD2. The germline CDR1 and CDR2 sequences are PRHDT and FYEKMQ (reference sequence). CDR3 length: 19 residues. The V gene end was trimmed by 5 bases and the J gene end by 7 bases; junction bases not matched to a gene: 21. CDR3 sequence reads: CASSVQRVDSGRTMNEQFF. The CDR3 DNA reads TGTGCCAGCAGCGTCCAACGGGTAGATAGCGGGAGAACTATGAATGAGCAGTTCTTC.

The chain combines TRBV12-3 or TRBV12-4 with TRBJ2-7, with a tentative D call TRBD1 (6 bases). Trimming took off 7 bases at V and 5 bases at J, with 9 bases between the two ends. This CDR3 is 11 amino acids long. CDR3 protein: CASKRQDEQYF. DNA of the CDR3: TGTGCCAGCAAAAGACAGGACGAGCAGTACTTC.

This clone has more than one count but fewer than ten. The rearrangement links TRBV28 to TRBJ2-2; no definite D call. In germline, CDR1 is MDHEN, CDR2 SYDVKM. The CDR3 length is 11 residues. Trimming took 6 bases from V and 6 from J, leaving 5 bases between them. CDR3 protein: CASRSAGELFF. Here the CDR3 DNA reads TGTGCCAGCAGATCGGCCGGGGAGCTGTTTTTT.

V and J are TRBV6-5 and TRBJ1-1; D possibly corresponds to TRBD1 (5 bases). This CDR3 spans 12 amino acids. In germline, CDR1 is MNHEY, CDR2 SVGAGI. Trimming shortened V by 4 bases and J by 13 bases, and 16 bases separated the two germline ends. CDR3 sequence (DNA): TGTGCCAGCAGTTCCGACGATAAAGGGGATTTCTTT. Its translation is CASSSDDKGDFF.

The chain combines TRBV28 with TRBJ2-1; TRBD2 agrees at 8 bases. J gave up 0 bases and V 5 bases, and 6 bases lay outside the gene matches. The CDR3 totals 16 residues. Germline lookup yields CDR1 MDHEN and CDR2 SYDVKM. The CDR3 DNA sequence: TGTGCCAGCAGTCATCTAAGCGGGAGCTCCTACAATGAGCAGTTCTTC. This translates into CASSHLSGSSYNEQFF.

The CDR3 protein is CASSPGTFLNSPLHF. CDR3 nucleotide sequence: TGTGCCAGCAGTCCTGGGACATTTTTGAATTCACCCCTCCACTTT. This chain uses TRBV27 with TRBJ1-6; D may be TRBD1 (6 bases). The CDR3 loop spans 15 amino acids. CDR1 is MNHEY, CDR2 SMNVEV, per germline (reference sequence). The V and J ends lost 5 bases and 7 bases respectively, with 15 bases between them.

J is TRBJ2-3 and V is TRBV19; 7 positions agree with TRBD1. Germline V gives CDR1 LNHDA, CDR2 SQIVND (reference sequence). The V gene end was trimmed by 0 bases and the J gene end by 4 bases; junction bases not matched to a gene: 7. This CDR3 comprises 16 residues. This chain's CDR3 is CASSIDPGRGSDTQYF. CDR3 DNA: TGTGCCAGTAGTATAGATCCGGGCAGGGGGTCAGATACGCAGTATTTT. Filled out from reference TRBV19 and TRBJ2-3, the complete variable domain reads DGGITQSPKYLFRKEGQNVTLSCEQNLNHDAMYWYRQDPGQGLRLIYYSQIVNDFQKGDIAEGYSVSREKKESFPLTVTSAQKNPTAFYLCASSIDPGRGSDTQYFGPGTRLTVL.

The V call is TRBV18, the J call TRBJ2-1; TRBD1 aligns across 7 bases. From germline, CDR1 is KGHSH and CDR2 LQKENI. The CDR3 is 16 amino acids. J was trimmed by 1 base and V by 6 bases; bases with no gene match: 9. The CDR3 bases are TGTGCCAGCTCGCGCAATACAGGGGTTTCCTACAATGAGCAGTTCTTC. This sequence encodes CASSRNTGVSYNEQFF.

This chain links TRBV9 with TRBJ2-1; 8 bases are shared with TRBD1. Germline CDR1 reads SGDLS; CDR2 reads YYNGEE. The CDR3 is 13 amino acids. Germline trimming cut 3 bases from V and 9 bases from J; bases unmatched to any gene: 5. Written as DNA, the CDR3 is TGTGCCAGCAGCGGATCAGGGGGCGTTGAGCAGTTCTTC. Protein: CASSGSGGVEQFF.

This chain connects TRBV7-9 to TRBJ2-1; TRBD2 might be the D (5 bases). Trimming cost V 4 bases and J 5 bases, with 18 bases left between them. Germline CDR1 and CDR2: SEHNR and FQNEAQ (reference sequence). CDR3 length equals 16 residues. The CDR3 loop is CASSSKSGSNHNEQFF. Here the CDR3 DNA reads TGTGCCAGCAGCTCGAAAAGCGGAAGTAACCACAATGAGCAGTTCTTC.

The chain uses TRBV4-2 and TRBJ1-2; D gene ambiguous. The CDR3 is 11 amino acids. V was cut by 8 bases and J by 7 bases, with 11 bases left in between. Germline-derived CDR1 and CDR2 are LGHNA and YNFKEQ. This CDR3 is CASAERGGYTF. The CDR3 DNA is TGTGCCAGCGCCGAAAGAGGTGGCTACACCTTC.

The V gene is TRBV24-1, the J gene TRBJ1-5, with D tentatively TRBD1 (6 bases). The germline gives CDR1 KGHDR, CDR2 SFDVKD. The V gene lost 6 bases and the J gene lost 1 base, with 9 bases spanning the gap. The CDR3 is 14 residues long. CDR3 nucleotide sequence: TGTGCCACCAGTAGGACAGAAAGCAATCAGCCCCAGCATTTT. Translated, it gives CATSRTESNQPQHF.

The chain carries TRBV19 and TRBJ2-2; 10 positions match TRBD1. V was clipped by 3 bases and J by 2 bases; unmatched bases: 3. Germline V gene sequence: CDR1 LNHDA, CDR2 SQIVND (reference sequence). The CDR3 sequence is 16 residues long. CDR3 residues: CASSMWTGGNTGELFF. The DNA for the CDR3 is TGTGCCAGTAGTATGTGGACAGGGGGAAACACCGGGGAGCTGTTTTTT. Combining the CDR3 with reference TRBV19 and TRBJ2-2 gives the whole variable domain DGGITQSPKYLFRKEGQNVTLSCEQNLNHDAMYWYRQDPGQGLRLIYYSQIVNDFQKGDIAEGYSVSREKKESFPLTVTSAQKNPTAFYLCASSMWTGGNTGELFFGEGSRLTVL.